This entry features one T cell receptor beta chain sequence. The antigen is undetermined. These data are taken from a study of cytomegalovirus exposure and HLA in healthy donors. The overall study: The same platform used for the 500 to 850 first-cohort repertoires was also used for the 120 or so validation repertoires, as a later analysis reported.

This CDR3 has 14 residues. Unmatched junction bases numbered 8, after V lost 8 bases and J lost 2 bases. Germline-derived CDR1 and CDR2 are MDHEN and SYDVKM. Sequencing used immunoSEQ multiplex PCR; TCRdb keeps in-frame clones, though not all of them. This table has 150,000 or so clones, over 90% appearing once. Study-level points and caveats: Most TCRs appeared rarely, but some public TCRs recurred in many donors.

The V and J genes are TRBV28 and TRBJ1-2, with 7 bases identical to TRBD1. Sequencing used PBMCs. This sequence was found in a young man in good health and CMV-seropositive. The CDR3 nucleotides read TGTGCCAGCTCAGCCGGACAGGAGAACTATGGCTACACCTTC. This encodes CASSAGQENYGYTF.